This T cell receptor beta chain came from a study of blood T cells in healthy people across ages. V was trimmed by 0 bases and J by 2 bases, leaving 8 bases between them. CDR1 and CDR2 (germline): SGHAT, FQNNGV. The CDR3 contains 14 residues. PCR was performed a second time for about 7 to 12 cycles using a sample-barcoded 5' primer and a J-beta primer mix. TCRdb recomputed calls from the 5' RACE reads with MiXCR, one row per CDR3 protein. The sample includes about 720,000 distinct CDR3 sequences, around a quarter seen only once; the top ten take 3% to 4.5%. The sample also formed part of further work on T cells of mothers and their children. Turning to that study: RNA extracted was entirely used for cDNA synthesis, around 1.5 ug per 15 ul.

The receptor comes from a boy between 10 and 17 years old in good health. The chain couples TRBV11-2 to TRBJ2-7; no definite D call. The sequencing input was blood. CDR3 bases: TGTGCCAGCAGCTTAGATTCGGCAGCCTACGAGCAGTACTTC. This gives the protein CASSLDSAAYEQYF. The full variable domain, its missing parts supplied by reference TRBV11-2 and TRBJ2-7, is EAGVAQSPRYKIIEKRQSVAFWCNPISGHATLYWYQQILGQGPKLLIQFQNNGVVDDSQLPKDRFSAERLKGVDSTLKIQPAKLEDSAVYLCASSLDSAAYEQYFGPGTRLTVT.